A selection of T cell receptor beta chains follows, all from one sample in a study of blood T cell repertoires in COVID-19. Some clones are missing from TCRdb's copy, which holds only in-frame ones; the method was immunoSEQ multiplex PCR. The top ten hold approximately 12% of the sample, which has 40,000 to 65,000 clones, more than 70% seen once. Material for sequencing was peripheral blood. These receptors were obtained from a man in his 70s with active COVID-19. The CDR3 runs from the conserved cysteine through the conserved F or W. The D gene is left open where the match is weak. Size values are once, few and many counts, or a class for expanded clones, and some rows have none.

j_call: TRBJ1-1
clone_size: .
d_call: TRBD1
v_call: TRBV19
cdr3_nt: TGTGCCAGTAGCCCCATCCGGACAGGGCACACTGAAGCTTTCTTT
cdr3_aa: CASSPIRTGHTEAFF

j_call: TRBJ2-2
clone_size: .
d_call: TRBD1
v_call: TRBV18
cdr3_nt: TGTGCCAGCTCCGGGGACAGGGCGGACACCGGGGAGCTGTTTTTT
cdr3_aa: CASSGDRADTGELFF

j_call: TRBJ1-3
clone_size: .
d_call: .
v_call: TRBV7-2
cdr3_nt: TGTGCCAGCAGCTTAATACCAGGGGCGGGAAACACCATATATTTT
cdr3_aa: CASSLIPGAGNTIYF

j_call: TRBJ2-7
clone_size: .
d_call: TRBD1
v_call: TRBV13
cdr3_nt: TGTGCCAGCAGCAGGGACAGGGCATCCTACGAGCAGTACTTC
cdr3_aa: CASSRDRASYEQYF

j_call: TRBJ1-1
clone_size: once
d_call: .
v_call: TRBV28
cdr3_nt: TGTGCCAGCAGCCCCCTAATAACGGGAGATGAAGCTTTCTTT
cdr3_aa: CASSPLITGDEAFF

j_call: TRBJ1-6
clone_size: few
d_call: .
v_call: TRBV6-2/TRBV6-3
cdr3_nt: TGTGCCAGCAGCCTCGAACAGGGAATCTATAATTCACCCCTCCACTTT
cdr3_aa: CASSLEQGIYNSPLHF

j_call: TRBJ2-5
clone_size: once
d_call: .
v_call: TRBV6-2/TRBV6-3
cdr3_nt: TGTGCCAGCAGTTACTACCCGGGGGCCCAGTACTTC
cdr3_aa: CASSYYPGAQYF

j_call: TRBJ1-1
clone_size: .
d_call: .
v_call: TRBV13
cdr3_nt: TGTGCCAGCAGCTTATCGCGGGGGAGCCCTGAAGCTTTCTTT
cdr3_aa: CASSLSRGSPEAFF

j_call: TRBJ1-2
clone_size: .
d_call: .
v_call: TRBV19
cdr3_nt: TGTGCCAGTAGTCCACCCGGCGGAGGGGCGGCCTATGGCTACACCTTC
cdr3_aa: CASSPPGGGAAYGYTF

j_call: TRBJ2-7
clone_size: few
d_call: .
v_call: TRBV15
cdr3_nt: TGTGCCACCAGCAGACCCGGGACAACGTCCTACGAGCAGTACTTC
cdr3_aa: CATSRPGTTSYEQYF

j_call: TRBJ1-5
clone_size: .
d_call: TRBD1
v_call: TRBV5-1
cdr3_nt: TGCGCCAGCAGCCCGACAGGGTTCAATCAGCCCCAGCATTTT
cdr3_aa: CASSPTGFNQPQHF

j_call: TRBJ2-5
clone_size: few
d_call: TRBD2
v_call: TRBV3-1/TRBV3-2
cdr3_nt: TGTGCCAGCAGCCGTAGCGGGGGGGTAGAGACCCAGTACTTC
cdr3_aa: CASSRSGGVETQYF

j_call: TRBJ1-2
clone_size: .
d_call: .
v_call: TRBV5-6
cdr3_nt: TGTGCCAGCAGCTTGGGAACACAGGGATATGGCTACACCTTC
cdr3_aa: CASSLGTQGYGYTF

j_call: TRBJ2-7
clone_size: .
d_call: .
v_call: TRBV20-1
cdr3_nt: TGCAGTGCTAGTGCCAGGGGTTACGAGCAGTACTTC
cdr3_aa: CSASARGYEQYF

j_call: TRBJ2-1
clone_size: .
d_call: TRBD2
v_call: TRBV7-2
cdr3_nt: TGTGCCAGCAGCTGGACTAGCGGGGGGTACAATGAGCAGTTCTTC
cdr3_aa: CASSWTSGGYNEQFF

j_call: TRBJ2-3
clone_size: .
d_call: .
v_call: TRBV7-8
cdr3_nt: TGTGCCAGCCATGCGACTACAGGGACAGATACGCAGTATTTT
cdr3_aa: CASHATTGTDTQYF

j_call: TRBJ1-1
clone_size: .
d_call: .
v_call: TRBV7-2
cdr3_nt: TGTGCCAGCAGCTTAGTCGGGGGAATGAACACTGAAGCTTTCTTT
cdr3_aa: CASSLVGGMNTEAFF

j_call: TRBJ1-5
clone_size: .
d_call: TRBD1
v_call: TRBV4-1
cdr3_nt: TGCGCCAGCAGCCAACCTGGGACAGGCAATCAGCCCCAGCATTTT
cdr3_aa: CASSQPGTGNQPQHF

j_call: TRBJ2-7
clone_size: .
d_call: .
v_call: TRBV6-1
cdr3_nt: TGTGCCAGCAGTGAAGGAGCCCTAGGGGCTGTTTACGAGCAGTACTTC
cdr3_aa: CASSEGALGAVYEQYF

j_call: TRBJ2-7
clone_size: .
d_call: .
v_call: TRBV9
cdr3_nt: TGTGCCAGCAGCTCGCTAGACTCCCGCCACGAGCAGTACTTC
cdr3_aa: CASSSLDSRHEQYF

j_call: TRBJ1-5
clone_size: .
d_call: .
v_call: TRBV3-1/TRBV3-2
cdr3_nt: TGTGCCAGCAGCCTAGGGAGGGACGGTAATCAGCCCCAGCATTTT
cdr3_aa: CASSLGRDGNQPQHF

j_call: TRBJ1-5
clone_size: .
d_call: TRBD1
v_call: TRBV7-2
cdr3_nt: TGTGCCAGCAGCTTGGAGGCAGGGGGGTTAGGGAAGCCCCAGCATTTT
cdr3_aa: CASSLEAGGLGKPQHF

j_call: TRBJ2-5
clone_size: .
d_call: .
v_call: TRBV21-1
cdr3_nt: TGTGCCAGTGGGCGCGGGACCGATCTGCCGCTCGACCAAGAGACCCAGTACTTC
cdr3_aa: CASGRGTDLPLDQETQYF

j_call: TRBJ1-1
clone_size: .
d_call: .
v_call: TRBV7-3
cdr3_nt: TGTGCCAGCAGCTTAGTGGGGGCGGACACTGAAGCTTTCTTT
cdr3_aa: CASSLVGADTEAFF

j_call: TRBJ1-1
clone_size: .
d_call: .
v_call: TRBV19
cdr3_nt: TGTGCCAGTAGTCCAACACCCCTGGGCAGGGGTGAAGCTTTCTTT
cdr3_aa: CASSPTPLGRGEAFF

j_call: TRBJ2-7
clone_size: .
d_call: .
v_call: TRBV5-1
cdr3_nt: TGCGCCAGCAGCCCCCAGGGGAACGAGCAGTACTTC
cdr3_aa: CASSPQGNEQYF

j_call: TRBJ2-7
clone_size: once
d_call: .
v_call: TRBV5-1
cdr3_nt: TGCGCCAGCAGCTTTGGGTTGGCAGGAAAGAGCTCCTACGAGCAGTACTTC
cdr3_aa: CASSFGLAGKSSYEQYF

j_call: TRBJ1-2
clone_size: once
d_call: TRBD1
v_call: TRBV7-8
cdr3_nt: TGTGCCAGCAGCTTAGTTGGGACAGCAAGAGATGGCTACACCTTC
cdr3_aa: CASSLVGTARDGYTF

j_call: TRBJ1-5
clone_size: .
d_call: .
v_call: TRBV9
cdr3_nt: TGTGCCAGCAGCCCCCAAGCGGGAAGCAATCAGCCCCAGCATTTT
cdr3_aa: CASSPQAGSNQPQHF

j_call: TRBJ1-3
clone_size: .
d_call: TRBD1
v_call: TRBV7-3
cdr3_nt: TGTGCCAGCAGCTTAGGAGGACAGGGAGGTCGAAACACCATATATTTT
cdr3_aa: CASSLGGQGGRNTIYF

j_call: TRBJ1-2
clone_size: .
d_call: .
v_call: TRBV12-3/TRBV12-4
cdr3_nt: TGTGCCAGCAGTTTCGGGGGATCCGAGAGCTACACCTTC
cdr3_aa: CASSFGGSESYTF

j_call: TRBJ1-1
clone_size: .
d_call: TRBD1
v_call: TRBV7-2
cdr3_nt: TGTGCCAGCAGCGCTAAGACAGGGGGCGGTGAAGCTTTCTTT
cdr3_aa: CASSAKTGGGEAFF

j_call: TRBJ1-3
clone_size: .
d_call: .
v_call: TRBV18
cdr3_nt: TGTGCCAGCTCACCCGGAGACTTGGTTGGAAACACCATATATTTT
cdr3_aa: CASSPGDLVGNTIYF

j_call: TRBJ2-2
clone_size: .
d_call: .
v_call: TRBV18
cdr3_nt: TGTGCCAGCTCACCACCGAGGGAGACCGGGGAGCTGTTTTTT
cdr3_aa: CASSPPRETGELFF

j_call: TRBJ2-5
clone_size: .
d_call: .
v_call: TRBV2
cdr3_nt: TGTGCCACCAAACTGAACAGGGATACGGAGACCCAGTACTTC
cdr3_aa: CATKLNRDTETQYF

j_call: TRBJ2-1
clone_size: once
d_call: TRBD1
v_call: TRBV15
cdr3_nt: TGTGCCACCAGCCGCCGACAGGGTAATGAGCAGTTCTTC
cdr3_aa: CATSRRQGNEQFF

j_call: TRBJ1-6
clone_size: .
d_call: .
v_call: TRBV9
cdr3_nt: TGTGCCAGCAGCGCCGACAGATTCTCACCCCTCCACTTT
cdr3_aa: CASSADRFSPLHF

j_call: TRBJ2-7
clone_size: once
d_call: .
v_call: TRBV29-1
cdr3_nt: TGCAGCGTTGTAGGGACTGAGCAGTACTTC
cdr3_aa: CSVVGTEQYF

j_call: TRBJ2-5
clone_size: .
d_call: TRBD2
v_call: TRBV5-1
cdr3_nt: TGCGCCAGCAGCTTGGACACTAGCGGGGGTGTGACCCAGTACTTC
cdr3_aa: CASSLDTSGGVTQYF

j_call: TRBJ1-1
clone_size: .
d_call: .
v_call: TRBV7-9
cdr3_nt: TGTGCCAGCTCCGAAGGCACAGGAGGGGGGGAGGGCACTGAAGCTTTCTTT
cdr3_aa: CASSEGTGGGEGTEAFF

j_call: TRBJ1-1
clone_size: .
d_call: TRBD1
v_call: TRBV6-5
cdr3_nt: TGTGCCAGCAGACAGGGGGCGAACACTGAAGCTTTCTTT
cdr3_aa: CASRQGANTEAFF

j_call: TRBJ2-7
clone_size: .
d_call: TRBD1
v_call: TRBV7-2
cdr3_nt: TGTGCCAGCAGCTACGACAGGGATACGATCTACGAGCAGTACTTC
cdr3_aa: CASSYDRDTIYEQYF

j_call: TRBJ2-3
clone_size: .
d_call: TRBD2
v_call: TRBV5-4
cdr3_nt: TGTGCCAGCAGCTTGGGCGGGGGTGATAAGGATACGCAGTATTTT
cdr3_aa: CASSLGGGDKDTQYF

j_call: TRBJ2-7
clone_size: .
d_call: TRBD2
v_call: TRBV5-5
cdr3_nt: TGTGCCAGCAGCAGAAGCGGGGGGCCGTCCTACGAGCAGTACTTC
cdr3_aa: CASSRSGGPSYEQYF

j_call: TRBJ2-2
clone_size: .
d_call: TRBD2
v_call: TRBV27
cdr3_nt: TGTGCCAGCAGTTTATCCGCCCAACTAGCGCGCAGGACCGGGGAGCTGTTTTTT
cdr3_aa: CASSLSAQLARRTGELFF

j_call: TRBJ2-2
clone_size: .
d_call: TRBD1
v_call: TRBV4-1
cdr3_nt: TGCGCCAGCAGCCAAGATCCGCCGACAGGGGGACCTTTCGCCGGGGAGCTGTTTTTT
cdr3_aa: CASSQDPPTGGPFAGELFF

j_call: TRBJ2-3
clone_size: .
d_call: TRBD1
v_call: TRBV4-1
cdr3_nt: TGCGCCAGCAGCCAAAATGGGGGACAGACCACAGATACGCAGTATTTT
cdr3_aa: CASSQNGGQTTDTQYF

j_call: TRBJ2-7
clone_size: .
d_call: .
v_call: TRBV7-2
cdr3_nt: TGTGCCAGCAGCTCAGGGGGGTCTTATACCTACGAGCAGTACTTC
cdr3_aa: CASSSGGSYTYEQYF

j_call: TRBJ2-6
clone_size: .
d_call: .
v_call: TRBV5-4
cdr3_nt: TGTGCCAGCAGCGCCGGTTCTCGAATGGCTGGGGCCAACGTCCTGACTTTC
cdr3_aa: CASSAGSRMAGANVLTF

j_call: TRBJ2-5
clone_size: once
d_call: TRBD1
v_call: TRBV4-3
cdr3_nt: TGCGCCAGCAGCCAAGATGGACAGGGCTGGGAGACCCAGTACTTC
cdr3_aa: CASSQDGQGWETQYF

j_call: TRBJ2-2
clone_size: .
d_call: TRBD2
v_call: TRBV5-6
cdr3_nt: TGTGCCAGCAGCCATGCTAGCGGGGCCCCTGGGACCGGGGAGCTGTTTTTT
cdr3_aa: CASSHASGAPGTGELFF

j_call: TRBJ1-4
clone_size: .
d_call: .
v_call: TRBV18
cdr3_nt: TGTGCCAGCTCACCACGAGGGTCAGGGGCAACTAATGAAAAACTGTTTTTT
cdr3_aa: CASSPRGSGATNEKLFF

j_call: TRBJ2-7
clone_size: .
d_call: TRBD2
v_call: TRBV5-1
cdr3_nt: TGCGCCAGCAGCACCGAGGCGGGGGGGTCCTACGAGCAGTACTTC
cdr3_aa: CASSTEAGGSYEQYF

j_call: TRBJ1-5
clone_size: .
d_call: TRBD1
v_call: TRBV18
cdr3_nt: TGTGCCAGCTCCGGACAGGGGGTTTATCAGCCCCAGCATTTT
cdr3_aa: CASSGQGVYQPQHF

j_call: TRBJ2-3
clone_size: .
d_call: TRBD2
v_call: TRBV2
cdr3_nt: TGTGCCAGCGTCGCGGGGGGCCGGGATACGCAGTATTTT
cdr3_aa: CASVAGGRDTQYF

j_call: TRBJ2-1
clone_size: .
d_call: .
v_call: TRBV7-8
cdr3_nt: TGTGCCAGCAGCCCTACGGTAGATCGGGAGTTCTTC
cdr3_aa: CASSPTVDREFF

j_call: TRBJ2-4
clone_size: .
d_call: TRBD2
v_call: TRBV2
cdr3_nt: TGTGCCAGCCAGGTGGGAGGGGCAGCCAAAAACATTCAGTACTTC
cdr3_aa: CASQVGGAAKNIQYF